This entry describes one T cell receptor beta chain. This sample is part of a study of blood T cell repertoires in COVID-19. Study summary: PBMCs, B-cell-depleted T cells, or T cells were the source of the cDNA or gDNA that made up the material.

Study processing details: Cell counts per sample came from amplifying reference gene primers. The assay was immunoSEQ multiplex PCR, and TCRdb's table has in-frame clones only and misses some. The V and J calls and the clone size are those of that table, but D and trimming were determined from the DNA. The table shows roughly 250,000 clones, with over 65% occurring only once. Germline V gene data show CDR1 as MRHNA and CDR2 as SNTAGT. Trimming took 6 bases from V and 7 from J, leaving 15 bases between them. The CDR3 runs to 13 residues. The sequencing input was peripheral blood. This TCR was sampled from an elderly woman with acute or convalescent COVID-19. J is TRBJ1-1 and V is TRBV6-4; unclear D gene. The CDR3 spells CASRQVDGIEAFF. CDR3 bases: TGTGCCAGCAGGCAGGTAGACGGTATTGAAGCTTTCTTT.